This T cell receptor beta chain derives from a study of OX40 agonist ivuxolimab in advanced cancers. Study as a whole: Across the patients, intravenous ivuxolimab was delivered every 2 weeks at 0.01 to 10 mg/kg. Prior therapy, whether anti-PD-1, anti-PD-L1 or anti-CTLA-4, was allowed, and approximately 37% had some.

Whole-study findings and limits: The study found that CD8+ T cells averaged more expanded clones than CD4+. Doses of 0.1 to 3.0 mg/kg were accompanied by clonal expansion of CD4+ and CD8+ blood T cells by week 6.

About this clone: What it binds is not known.

Some clones are missing from TCRdb's copy, which holds only in-frame ones; the method was immunoSEQ multiplex PCR. Among about 33,000 clones listed, 70% to 85% were seen once. This CDR3 region has 13 residues. Trimming left V 4 bases short and J 7 bases short, with 10 bases between. Germline V CDR1 and CDR2: SNHLY, FYNNEI. The sequence derives from an adult with an advanced solid tumor such as melanoma, head and neck, liver or kidney cancer. The V gene is TRBV2, the J gene TRBJ2-2; TRBD1 or TRBD2 may be the D gene (5 bases each). This sample comprised CD4+ or CD8+ T cells sorted from blood, obtained in a trial of the OX40 agonist ivuxolimab. The DNA of the CDR3 is TGTGCCAGCAGTGGCAGGGAGCACGGGGAGCTGTTTTTT. Translating gives CASSGREHGELFF.